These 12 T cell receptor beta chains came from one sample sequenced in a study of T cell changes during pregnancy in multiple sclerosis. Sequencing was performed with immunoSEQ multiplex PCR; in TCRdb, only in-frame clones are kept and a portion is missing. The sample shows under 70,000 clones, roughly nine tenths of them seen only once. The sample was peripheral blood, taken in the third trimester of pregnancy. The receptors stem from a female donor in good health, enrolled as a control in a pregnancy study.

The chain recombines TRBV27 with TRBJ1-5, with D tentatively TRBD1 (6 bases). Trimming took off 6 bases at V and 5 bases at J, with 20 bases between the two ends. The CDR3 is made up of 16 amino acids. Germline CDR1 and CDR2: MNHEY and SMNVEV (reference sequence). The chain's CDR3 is CASSARDNPIDQPQHF. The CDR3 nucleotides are TGTGCCAGCAGCGCCCGGGACAACCCTATCGATCAGCCCCAGCATTTT.

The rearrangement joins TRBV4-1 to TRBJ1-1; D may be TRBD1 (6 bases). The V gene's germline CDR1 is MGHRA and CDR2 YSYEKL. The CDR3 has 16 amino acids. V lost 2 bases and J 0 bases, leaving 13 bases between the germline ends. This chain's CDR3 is CASSQYPTGLNTEAFF. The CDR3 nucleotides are TGCGCCAGCAGCCAATACCCGACAGGCCTGAACACTGAAGCTTTCTTT.

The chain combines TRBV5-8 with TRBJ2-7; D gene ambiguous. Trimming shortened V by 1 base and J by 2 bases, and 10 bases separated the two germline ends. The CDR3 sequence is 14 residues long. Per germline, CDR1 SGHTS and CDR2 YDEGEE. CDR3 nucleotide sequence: TGTGCCAGCAGCTTGTCAGGATATCCCTACGAGCAGTACTTC. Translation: CASSLSGYPYEQYF.

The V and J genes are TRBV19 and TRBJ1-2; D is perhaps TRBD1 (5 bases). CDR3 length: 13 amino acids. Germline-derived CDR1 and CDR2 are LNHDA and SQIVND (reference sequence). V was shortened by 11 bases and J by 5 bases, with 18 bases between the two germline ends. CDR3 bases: TGTGCCGGTTACGGGGGGTCGGTTTATGGCTACACCTTC. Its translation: CAGYGGSVYGYTF.

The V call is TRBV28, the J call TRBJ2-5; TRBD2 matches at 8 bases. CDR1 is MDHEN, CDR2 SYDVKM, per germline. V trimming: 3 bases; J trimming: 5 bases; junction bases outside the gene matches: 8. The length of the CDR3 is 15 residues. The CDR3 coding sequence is TGTGCCAGCAGTTTGGGTGCGGGGGGCTATGAGACCCAGTACTTC. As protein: CASSLGAGGYETQYF.

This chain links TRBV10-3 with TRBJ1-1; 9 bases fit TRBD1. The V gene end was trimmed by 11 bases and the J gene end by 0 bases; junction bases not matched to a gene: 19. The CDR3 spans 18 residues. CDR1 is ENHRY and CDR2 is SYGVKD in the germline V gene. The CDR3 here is CASRGGTGPYKMNTEAFF. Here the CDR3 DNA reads TGTGCCTCAAGGGGGGGGACAGGGCCCTATAAAATGAACACTGAAGCTTTCTTT.

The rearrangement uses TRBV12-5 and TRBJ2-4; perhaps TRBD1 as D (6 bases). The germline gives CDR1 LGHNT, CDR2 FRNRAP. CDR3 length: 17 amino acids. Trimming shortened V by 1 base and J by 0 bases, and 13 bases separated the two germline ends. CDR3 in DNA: TGTGCTAGTGGTTTGGCCCAGACAGGCCTAGCCAAAAACATTCAGTACTTC. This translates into CASGLAQTGLAKNIQYF.

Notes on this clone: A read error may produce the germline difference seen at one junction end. Written as DNA, the CDR3 is TGTGCCAGCAGGGGGGGAGCGGCACACCAAGTCTTC. Translating it yields CASRGGAAHQVF. The V call is TRBV5-5, the J call TRBJ2-1; TRBD2 might be the D (6 bases). Per germline, CDR1 SGHKS and CDR2 YYEKEE (reference sequence). This CDR3 is 12 amino acids long.

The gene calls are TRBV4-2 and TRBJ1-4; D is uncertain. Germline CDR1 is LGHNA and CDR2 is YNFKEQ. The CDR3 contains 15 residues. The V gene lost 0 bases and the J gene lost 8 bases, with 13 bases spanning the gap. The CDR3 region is CASSQDSISGEKLFF. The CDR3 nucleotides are TGTGCCAGCAGCCAAGATTCGATAAGCGGCGAAAAACTGTTTTTT.

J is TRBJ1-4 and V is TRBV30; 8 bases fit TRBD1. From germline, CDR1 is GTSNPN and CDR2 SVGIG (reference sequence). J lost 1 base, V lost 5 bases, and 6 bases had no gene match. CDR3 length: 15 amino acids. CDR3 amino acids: CAWASRGRTNEKLFF. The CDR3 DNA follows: TGTGCCTGGGCTAGCAGGGGGCGAACTAATGAAAAACTGTTTTTT.

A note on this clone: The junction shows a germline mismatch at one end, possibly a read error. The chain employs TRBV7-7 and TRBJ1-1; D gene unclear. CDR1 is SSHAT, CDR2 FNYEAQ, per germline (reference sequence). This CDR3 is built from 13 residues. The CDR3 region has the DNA TGTGCTAGCAGCTCACCCCCGGAGGAAGAAGCTTTCTTT. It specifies CASSSPPEEEAFF.

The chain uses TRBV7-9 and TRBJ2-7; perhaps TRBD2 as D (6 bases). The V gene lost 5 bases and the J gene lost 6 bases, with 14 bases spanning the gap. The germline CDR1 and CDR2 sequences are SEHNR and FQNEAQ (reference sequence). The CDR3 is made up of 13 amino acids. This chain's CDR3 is CASSRTSGVEQYF. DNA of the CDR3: TGTGCCAGCAGCCGGACGTCGGGGGTCGAGCAGTACTTC.